A single T cell receptor (beta chain) is shown here with its context. Antigen specificity is unknown. This entry is derived from a study of T cell repertoires in cytomegalovirus infection. Looking at the study overall: Matching HLA type and CMV infection were both indicated by public TCR beta signatures.

TCRdb reprocessed the reads with MiXCR, giving one entry per CDR3 protein. Of 600,000 to 700,000 distinct CDR3 sequences listed, roughly 30% are singletons. The CDR3 is made up of 15 amino acids. V dropped 3 bases and J dropped 9; count of bases not matched to a gene: 12. The V call is TRBV12-3 or TRBV12-4, the J call TRBJ2-3; TRBD2 matches 7 bases. The clonotype was recovered from a human donor in good health (CMV status not recorded). Some clones in this sample may be carry-over from other donors' samples. This specimen consisted of cultured PBMCs, obtained from culture after CMV antigen stimulation. The CDR3 reads CASSFSAERGGTQYF. CDR3 DNA: TGTGCCAGCAGTTTTTCAGCGGAGCGGGGAGGCACGCAGTATTTT.